The clone carrying this T cell receptor beta chain was seen only a few times. The CDR3 runs to 14 residues. The germline gives CDR1 SGHDN, CDR2 FVKESK. Trimming removed 3 bases from V and 3 bases from J; junction bases left unmatched: 4. This specimen belongs to a study of control samples from healthy donors and cancer patients. This table comes from immunoSEQ multiplex PCR, and its TCRdb copy is limited to in-frame clones, with some not included. The profile covers about 140,000 clones, with approximately 94% appearing a single time and over 10% taken by the ten largest. The gene calls are TRBV14 and TRBJ2-7, with TRBD2 matching 8 bases. This clonotype was sampled from a man aged 35 to 55 in good health. Sequenced sample: blood. The CDR3 region is CASSHGRARYEQYF. The CDR3 DNA follows: TGTGCCAGCAGCCACGGGAGGGCCCGCTACGAGCAGTACTTC.